This entry is about one T cell receptor (beta chain). Per the study methods: The assay estimated nucleated cells by amplifying reference gene primers. The repertoire was sequenced with immunoSEQ multiplex PCR; TCRdb's copy has only in-frame clones and lacks some. The V and J calls and clone size were taken over from that table, and D and trimming were inferred from the DNA. The table shows under 200,000 clones, with 83% occurring only once. Germline V lookup: CDR1 LGHNA, CDR2 YSLEER. V trimming: 4 bases; J trimming: 10 bases; junction bases outside the gene matches: 17. The CDR3 consists of 18 residues. The data were obtained in a study of blood T cell repertoires in COVID-19.

The rearrangement links TRBV4-3 to TRBJ2-1; 12 positions match TRBD2. Sequencing used peripheral blood. This clonotype originated in a human donor in a cohort sampled during active COVID-19. The CDR3 loop reads CASSRRTGLAGTEGEQFF. Written as DNA, the CDR3 is TGCGCCAGCAGCCGTCGGACCGGACTAGCGGGGACCGAGGGGGAGCAGTTCTTC.